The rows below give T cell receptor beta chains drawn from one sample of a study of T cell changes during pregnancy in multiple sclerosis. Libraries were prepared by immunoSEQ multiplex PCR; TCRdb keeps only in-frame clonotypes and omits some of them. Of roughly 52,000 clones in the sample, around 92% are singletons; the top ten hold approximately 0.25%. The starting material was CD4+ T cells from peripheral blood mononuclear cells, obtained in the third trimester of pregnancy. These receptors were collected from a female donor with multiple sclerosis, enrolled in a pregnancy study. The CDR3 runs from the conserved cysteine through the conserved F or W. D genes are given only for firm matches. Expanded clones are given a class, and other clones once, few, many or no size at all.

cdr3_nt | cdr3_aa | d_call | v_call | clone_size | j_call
TGTGCCAGCAGTACAGGGGTCCAGCAGCCCCAGCATTTT | CASSTGVQQPQHF | TRBD1 | TRBV6-1 | NA | TRBJ1-5
TGTGCCTGGAGTGGCGGGGAGGCTGAAGCTTTCTTT | CAWSGGEAEAFF | NA | TRBV30 | NA | TRBJ1-1
TGTGCCAGCAGTACAACCCGACTAGCGGGGTGGGGCGTCGAGCAGTACTTC | CASSTTRLAGWGVEQYF | TRBD2 | TRBV27 | NA | TRBJ2-7
TGTGCCATCAGTGGCGGGAGGCCTAACAATGAGCAGTTCTTC | CAISGGRPNNEQFF | TRBD2 | TRBV10-3 | once | TRBJ2-1
TGTGCCAGCAGCGTAACAGCTAACACTGAAGCTTTCTTT | CASSVTANTEAFF | NA | TRBV9 | NA | TRBJ1-1
TGCGCCAGCAGCCCATCAGGTCGGCAAGAGACCCAGTACTTC | CASSPSGRQETQYF | NA | TRBV4-1 | NA | TRBJ2-5
TGTGCCAGCAGACGACAACGGGACAGGGACACTGAAGCTTTCTTT | CASRRQRDRDTEAFF | TRBD1 | TRBV7-9 | once | TRBJ1-1
TGCGCCAGCAGCGGAGGGAGAATCGAAGATACGCAGTATTTT | CASSGGRIEDTQYF | NA | TRBV5-1 | NA | TRBJ2-3
TGTGCCAGCAGCCTAGGACAGGCGATCTACGAGCAGTACTTC | CASSLGQAIYEQYF | TRBD1 | TRBV11-1 | NA | TRBJ2-7
TGTGCCGGGGGACAGGGGATGGCCGGGGAGCTGTTTTTT | CAGGQGMAGELFF | TRBD1 | TRBV6-6 | NA | TRBJ2-2
TGTGCCAGCAGTGAAGCGGACGGGGGACCCAAAGAGACCCAGTACTTC | CASSEADGGPKETQYF | NA | TRBV2 | NA | TRBJ2-5
TGCGCCAGCAGGGGGGGGGCCCCCTACAATGAGCAGTTCTTC | CASRGGAPYNEQFF | NA | TRBV5-1 | NA | TRBJ2-1
TGTGCCAGCAGCCGAGACACGGACTATGGCTACACCTTC | CASSRDTDYGYTF | NA | TRBV6-5 | NA | TRBJ1-2
TGCGCCAGCAGCTTGCAGGGGGCTAATGAAAAACTGTTTTTT | CASSLQGANEKLFF | TRBD1 | TRBV5-1 | NA | TRBJ1-4
TGTGCCAGCAGCCCCTGGGGGCGGGGGACCACAGATACGCAGTATTTT | CASSPWGRGTTDTQYF | NA | TRBV7-3 | NA | TRBJ2-3
TGTGCCAGTCTTGGGGCTTATGGCTACACCTTC | CASLGAYGYTF | NA | TRBV28 | NA | TRBJ1-2
TGCGCCAGCAGCTTGGTTATAGGACTAGCGGGAGAAGGGTTCTTC | CASSLVIGLAGEGFF | TRBD2 | TRBV5-1 | NA | TRBJ2-1
TGTGCCAGCAGTTTATACGGGACAGAATTCTACACTGAAGCTTTCTTT | CASSLYGTEFYTEAFF | TRBD1 | TRBV27 | NA | TRBJ1-1
TGTGCCAGCAGCCAAGGGTCTAGCGGGGGGGCGGGAAATGAGCAGTTCTTC | CASSQGSSGGAGNEQFF | TRBD2 | TRBV4-2 | NA | TRBJ2-1
TGTGCCAGCAGTGAGTCCTGGAGCGCAGATACGCAGTATTTT | CASSESWSADTQYF | NA | TRBV2 | NA | TRBJ2-3
TGTGCCAGCAGCACCGGGACAGGAGCACAAGAGACCCAGTACTTC | CASSTGTGAQETQYF | TRBD1 | TRBV7-7 | once | TRBJ2-5
TGTGCCAGCCGCAGAGGGGGACGACAGGCCGGAAACACCATATATTTT | CASRRGGRQAGNTIYF | NA | TRBV7-9 | NA | TRBJ1-3
TGTGCCAGCAAGCCTAGCTGGAGTACAGATACGCAGTATTTT | CASKPSWSTDTQYF | NA | TRBV9 | NA | TRBJ2-3
TGTGCCAGCAGTTCGGGGACATGGGCCTCTGGAAACACCATATATTTT | CASSSGTWASGNTIYF | NA | TRBV27 | NA | TRBJ1-3
TGCGCCAGCAGTCAATCGATTAACAGGGGGGGCTATGGCTACACCTTC | CASSQSINRGGYGYTF | TRBD1 | TRBV23-1 | NA | TRBJ1-2
TGTGCCAGCAGCCAAAGAGGGACAGGGGGACCCCAGGAGACCCAGTACTTC | CASSQRGTGGPQETQYF | TRBD1 | TRBV7-3 | NA | TRBJ2-5
TGCGCCAGCAGCTTGGAGGGGCGGGGGGGCACAGATACGCAGTATTTT | CASSLEGRGGTDTQYF | TRBD2 | TRBV5-1 | NA | TRBJ2-3
TGTGCCAGCAGTTCCTCCAGAAGGAGCAATTCACCCCTCCACTTT | CASSSSRRSNSPLHF | NA | TRBV27 | NA | TRBJ1-6
TGTGCCAGCAGTTACGATCTCGCGGCGGCCCCTGGCGAGCAGTACTTC | CASSYDLAAAPGEQYF | NA | TRBV6-5 | NA | TRBJ2-7